A selection of T cell receptor beta chains follows, all from one sample in a study of a mutant IDH1 vaccine in newly diagnosed glioma. The antigens for these receptors are not known. Profiled with immunoSEQ multiplex PCR; TCRdb holds only in-frame clones, not every one. The sample records about 36,000 clones, roughly 80% being singletons. Sample: peripheral blood mononuclear cells (PBMCs), taken from a glioma patient whose treatment included an IDH1 peptide vaccine. These receptors originate from a woman between 25 and 40 years old with glioma. Some clones in this sample may be carry-over from other donors' samples. Each CDR3 is given with its conserved first and last residue. A D gene is named only where the DNA matches it firmly.

TRBD2 | TRBV19 | CASSIGGAREQYF
- | TRBV30 | CAWSRRNGELFF
- | TRBV7-2 | CASSLGVLASTDTQYF
- | TRBV6-1 | CASSTHTGTDTQYF
- | TRBV7-9 | CASSVQGGAGNEQFF
- | TRBV2 | CASTGHTGTYNEQFF
TRBD2 | TRBV7-9 | CASSPKTGTSGRGYEQYF
TRBD2 | TRBV7-9 | CATQPGLASNEQFF
TRBD1 | TRBV2 | CASRPHRGRGEKLFF
- | TRBV4-2 | CASSPGLNEQFF
- | TRBV5-6 | CASSWARGGTEAFF
- | TRBV29-1 | CICKGGYGYTF
TRBD1 | TRBV5-4 | CASSLADRFSEETQYF
- | TRBV5-1 | CASTTSGSVSYNEQFF
- | TRBV6-6 | CASSSVKGRTEAFF
TRBD1 | TRBV5-1 | CASSAQGGGTEAFF
- | TRBV10-3 | CAMAGDSDTEAFF
- | TRBV6-6 | CASSSDGAETYEQYF
TRBD2 | TRBV2 | CASSDGTSGVWETQYF
- | TRBV7-9 | CASSWGEDPTDTQYF
- | TRBV30 | CAWSAHLYNEQFF